This TCR beta chain came from a study of T cells in Graves' hyperthyroidism and ophthalmopathy (dated by TCRdb to between 2017 and 2020). Study-level background: Peripheral blood samples were taken at the time of initial diagnosis, prior to any treatment. A discovery cohort of around 98 patients, approximately 45 with Graves' ophthalmopathy and about 58 with stable Graves' hyperthyroidism, was used to find distinguishing TCR V-J signatures. Prospective prediction of ophthalmopathy was tested in an independent validation cohort consisting of 18 to 20 hyperthyroidism patients and more than 15 patients who later progressed to ophthalmopathy. The 100 discovery patients were randomly divided into training and test sets at a 7:3 ratio. Thyroid tissue and blood T-cell repertoires from six Graves' hyperthyroidism patients were also compared in the study. After sampling, hyperthyroidism patients received methimazole starting at 30 mg daily, and ophthalmopathy patients received high-dose intravenous methylprednisolone. The paper describes TCR Vbeta CDR3 sequencing of 120 to 150 peripheral blood samples, made up of some 42 ophthalmopathy patients, over 70 hyperthyroidism patients and 17 progressor patients.

The CDR3 holds 17 amino acids from the cysteine to the phenylalanine. The sequence is cut down to CDR3 DNA, 51 bases in frame from base 1. V is cut back by 5 bases and J by 0 bases, with 6 bases in the junction unmatched. CDR1 and CDR2 (SEHNR, FQNEAQ) derive from the germline V gene (reference sequence). A word on this clonotype: The antigen it binds to is not known. No base-level quality is on record; no much larger clone is a single base apart.

Ophthalmopathy patients had moderately to severely active disease, Clinical Activity Score of at least 3, NOSPECS grade of at least 4, and duration under 3 months. Any patient with an uncontrolled infection, another autoimmune disease, pregnancy or lactation was excluded. Diagnoses relied on clinical symptoms, serum thyroxine and TRAb, thyroid ultrasound and orbital computed tomography. PBMCs were separated from over 9 ml of fresh peripheral blood using Ficoll-Paque density gradient centrifugation. Total RNA was extracted using Trizol reagent, and RNA quality was assessed on an Agilent 2100 Bioanalyzer. General conclusions and limits of the study: Most expanded thyroid clonotypes (frequency above 0.001) were also found in blood, which suggests that blood repertoires may mirror thyroid immune responses. In cross-validation, a model built on a 13 V-J signature told ophthalmopathy apart from stable hyperthyroidism with roughly 87% sensitivity and about 81% specificity, and in testing the same model reached 80%/75%. In validation, progression to ophthalmopathy was predicted by the model with roughly 69% sensitivity and 72% to 85% specificity, a median of approximately 6.5 months before onset. No statistical method was used to fix the sample size in advance, and group allocation was not hidden from the investigators.

The TCR beta CDR3 regions were amplified from the RNA transcripts. For the first round of RT-PCR on the TCR CDR3, the HTBI primer set was used together with the Qiagen OneStep RT-PCR kit. Libraries were constructed in a second round of multiplex PCR, after which size selection and purification were performed. Libraries were sequenced paired-end with 100 bp reads on an Illumina HiSeq2000. The original pipeline was this. Raw data were processed with SOAPnuke, discarding reads with adapters, uncalled bases, mean Phred below 15, or no exact constant-primer or identifier match. High-quality paired reads were merged with COPE v1.2.5, and unique nucleotide sequences were defined as clonotypes. Clonotypes were aligned to IMGT TRBV, TRBD and TRBJ reference segments using MiTCR v1.1. Only V-J combinations with frequency above 0.0001, covering 99% to 99.2% of repertoires, were analysed. The TCS score was defined as the ratio of F50 (clonal expansion) to E x V (chaos), calculated using BLOSUM62-based TCRdist between CDR3 peptides within each V-J. Welch's t-statistics and random forest reduced several hundred V-J features to 13, which were used in a naive Bayes classifier (R e1071). TCRdb handled the public reads itself, with Q25 trimming in fastp and clone calling in MiXCR, and kept productive beta chains. Duplicate CDR3 protein sequences are folded into a single record with the most common DNA and genes. V and J calls and clone size were set by TCRdb, not the authors. Across this sample there are hundreds of thousands of distinct CDR3 sequences, with about 20% seen only once. The ten most abundant clones make up 49% of the sample.

Input material: blood. The chain is assembled from TRBV7-9 and TRBJ2-6; 8 central nucleotides agree with TRBD1. The clonotype was recovered from a woman in her 70s with Graves' ophthalmopathy. The DNA sequence follows: TGTGCCAGCAGCCCCGGACAGGGCGGCTCTGGGGCCAACGTCCTGACTTTC. The translation is CASSPGQGGSGANVLTF.